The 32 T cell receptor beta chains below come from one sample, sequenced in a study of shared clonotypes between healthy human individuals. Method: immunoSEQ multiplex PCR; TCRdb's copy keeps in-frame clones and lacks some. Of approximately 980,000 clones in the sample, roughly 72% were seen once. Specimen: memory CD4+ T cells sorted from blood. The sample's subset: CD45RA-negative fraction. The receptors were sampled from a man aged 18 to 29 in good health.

The CDR3 DNA follows: TGTGCCAGCAGTCCCCCCCTGGGGCCGGGGGATAATTCACCCCTCCACTTT. The encoded protein is CASSPPLGPGDNSPLHF. V is TRBV28 and J is TRBJ1-6, with D maybe TRBD1 (5 bases). This CDR3 spans 17 amino acids. The V gene's germline CDR1 is MDHEN and CDR2 SYDVKM. V was clipped by 5 bases and J by 5 bases, with 19 bases between them.

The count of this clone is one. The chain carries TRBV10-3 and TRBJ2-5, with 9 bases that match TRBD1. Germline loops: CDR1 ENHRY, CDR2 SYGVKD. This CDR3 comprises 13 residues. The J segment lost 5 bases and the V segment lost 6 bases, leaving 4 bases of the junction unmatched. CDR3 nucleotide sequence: TGTGCCATCAGAACAGGGGGCGAGGAGACCCAGTACTTC. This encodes CAIRTGGEETQYF.

CDR3 in amino acids: CASNSDSRSYEQYF. CDR3 nucleotides: TGTGCCAGCAACTCGGACAGTCGATCCTACGAGCAGTACTTC. V and J are TRBV2 and TRBJ2-7; the D gene is possibly TRBD1 (6 bases). The CDR3 sequence is 14 residues long. Trimming pared 7 bases from V and 1 base from J, leaving 14 bases between. Looked up from germline, CDR1 is SNHLY and CDR2 is FYNNEI.

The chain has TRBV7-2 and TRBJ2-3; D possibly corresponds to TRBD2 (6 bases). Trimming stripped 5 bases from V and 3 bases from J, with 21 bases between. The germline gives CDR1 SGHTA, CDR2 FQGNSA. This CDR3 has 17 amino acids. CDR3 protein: CASSALGLASPTDTQYF. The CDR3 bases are TGTGCCAGCAGCGCCCTTGGGCTAGCGAGTCCTACAGATACGCAGTATTTT.

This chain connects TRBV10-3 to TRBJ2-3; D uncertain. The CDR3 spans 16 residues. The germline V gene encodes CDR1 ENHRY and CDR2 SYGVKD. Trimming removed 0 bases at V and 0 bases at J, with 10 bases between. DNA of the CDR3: TGTGCCATCAGTGAGTCGAGGCAGCTTAGCACAGATACGCAGTATTTT. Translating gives CAISESRQLSTDTQYF.

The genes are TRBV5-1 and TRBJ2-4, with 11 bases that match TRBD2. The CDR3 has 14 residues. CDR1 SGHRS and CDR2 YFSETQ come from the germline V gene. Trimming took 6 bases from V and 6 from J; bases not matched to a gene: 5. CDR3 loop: CASTSGGPPNIQYF. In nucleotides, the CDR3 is TGCGCCAGCACTAGCGGGGGGCCCCCAAACATTCAGTACTTC.

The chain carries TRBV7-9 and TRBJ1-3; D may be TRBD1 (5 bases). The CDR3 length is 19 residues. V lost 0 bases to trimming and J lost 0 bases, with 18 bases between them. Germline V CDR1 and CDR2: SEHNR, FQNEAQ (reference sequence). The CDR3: CASSLAAVGEGRSGNTIYF. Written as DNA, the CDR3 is TGTGCCAGCAGCTTAGCGGCTGTGGGGGAAGGGCGCTCTGGAAACACCATATATTTT. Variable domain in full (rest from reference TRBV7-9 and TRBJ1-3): DTGVSQNPRHKITKRGQNVTFRCDPISEHNRLYWYRQTLGQGPEFLTYFQNEAQLEKSRLLSDRFSAERPKGSFSTLEIQRTEQGDSAMYLCASSLAAVGEGRSGNTIYFGEGSWLTVV.

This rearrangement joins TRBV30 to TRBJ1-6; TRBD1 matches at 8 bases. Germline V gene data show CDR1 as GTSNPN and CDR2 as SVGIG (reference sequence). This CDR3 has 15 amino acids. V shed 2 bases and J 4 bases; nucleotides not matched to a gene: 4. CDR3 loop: CAWSRQGFYNSPLHF. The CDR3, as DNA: TGTGCCTGGAGTCGACAGGGGTTTTATAATTCACCCCTCCACTTT.

In nucleotides, the CDR3 is TGTGCCAGCTCACCCTTCGGCGGGAGTACCGGGGAGCTGTTTTTT. Translated, it gives CASSPFGGSTGELFF. This sequence joins TRBV18 and TRBJ2-2, with 7 bases identical to TRBD2. Losses at the gene ends were 3 bases for V and 5 bases for J; bases not matched to a gene: 6. CDR1 and CDR2 (germline): KGHSH, LQKENI. The CDR3 sequence is 15 residues long.

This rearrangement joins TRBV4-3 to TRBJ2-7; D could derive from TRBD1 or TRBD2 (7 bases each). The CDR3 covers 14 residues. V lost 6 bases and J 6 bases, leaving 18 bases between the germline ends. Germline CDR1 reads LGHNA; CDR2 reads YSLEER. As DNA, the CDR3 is TGCGCCAGCAGTCCACAGCAGGGGGAGGGCGAGCAGTACTTC. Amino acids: CASSPQQGEGEQYF.

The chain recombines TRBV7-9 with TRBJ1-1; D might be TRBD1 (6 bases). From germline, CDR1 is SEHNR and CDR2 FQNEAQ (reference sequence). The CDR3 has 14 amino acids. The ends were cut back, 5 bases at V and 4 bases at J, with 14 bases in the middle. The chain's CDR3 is CASSGGQGRTEAFF. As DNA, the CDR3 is TGTGCCAGCAGCGGGGGCCAGGGACGCACTGAAGCTTTCTTT.

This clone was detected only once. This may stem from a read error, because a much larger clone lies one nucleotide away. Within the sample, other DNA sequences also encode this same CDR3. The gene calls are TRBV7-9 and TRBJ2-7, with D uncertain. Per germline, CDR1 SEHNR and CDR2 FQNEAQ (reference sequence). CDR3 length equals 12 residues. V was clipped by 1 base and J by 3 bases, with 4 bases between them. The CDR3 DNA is TGTGCCAGCAGCTTAGGGAGCTACGAGCAGTACTTC. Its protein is CASSLGSYEQYF.

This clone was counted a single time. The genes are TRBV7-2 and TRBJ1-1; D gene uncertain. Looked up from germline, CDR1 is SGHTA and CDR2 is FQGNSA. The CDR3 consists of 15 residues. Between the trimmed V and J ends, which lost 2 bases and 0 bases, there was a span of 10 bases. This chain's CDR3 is CASSLKGFLNTEAFF. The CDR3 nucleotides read TGTGCCAGCAGCTTAAAAGGGTTCTTGAACACTGAAGCTTTCTTT.

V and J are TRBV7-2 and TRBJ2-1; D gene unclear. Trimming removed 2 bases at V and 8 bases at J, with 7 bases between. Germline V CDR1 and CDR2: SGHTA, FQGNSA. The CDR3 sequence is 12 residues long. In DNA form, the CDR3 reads TGTGCCAGCAGCTTACCGTGGGATGAGCAGTTCTTC. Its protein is CASSLPWDEQFF.

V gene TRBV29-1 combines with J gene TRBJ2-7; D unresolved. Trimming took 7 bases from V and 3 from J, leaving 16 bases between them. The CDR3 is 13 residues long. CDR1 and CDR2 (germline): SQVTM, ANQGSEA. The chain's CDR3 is CSAAPRAGYEQYF. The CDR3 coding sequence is TGCAGCGCTGCTCCGCGCGCAGGCTACGAGCAGTACTTC.

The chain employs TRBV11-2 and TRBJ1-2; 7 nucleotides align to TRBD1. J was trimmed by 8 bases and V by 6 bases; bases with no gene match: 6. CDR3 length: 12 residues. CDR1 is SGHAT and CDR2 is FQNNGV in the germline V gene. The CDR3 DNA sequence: TGTGCCAGCAGTTTACAGGGGTTGGGCTACACCTTC. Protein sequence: CASSLQGLGYTF.

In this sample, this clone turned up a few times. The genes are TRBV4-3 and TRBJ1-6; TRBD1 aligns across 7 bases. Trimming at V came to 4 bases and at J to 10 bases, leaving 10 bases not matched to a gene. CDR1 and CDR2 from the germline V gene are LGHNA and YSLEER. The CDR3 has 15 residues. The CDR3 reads CASSRRQGGNSPLHF. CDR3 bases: TGCGCCAGCAGCCGACGACAGGGAGGAAACTCACCCCTCCACTTT.

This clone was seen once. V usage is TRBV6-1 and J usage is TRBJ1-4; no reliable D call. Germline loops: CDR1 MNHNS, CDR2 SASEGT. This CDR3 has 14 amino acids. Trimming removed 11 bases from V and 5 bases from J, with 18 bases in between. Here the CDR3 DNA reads TGTGCCTCAAAGTTAGGACTCGACAATGAAAAACTGTTTTTT. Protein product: CASKLGLDNEKLFF.

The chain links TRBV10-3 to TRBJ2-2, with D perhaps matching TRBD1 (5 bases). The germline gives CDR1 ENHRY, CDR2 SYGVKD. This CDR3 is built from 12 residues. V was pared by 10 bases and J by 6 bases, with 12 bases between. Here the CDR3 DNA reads TGTGCCACCGGGCAACAGGCCGGGGAGCTGTTTTTT. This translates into CATGQQAGELFF.

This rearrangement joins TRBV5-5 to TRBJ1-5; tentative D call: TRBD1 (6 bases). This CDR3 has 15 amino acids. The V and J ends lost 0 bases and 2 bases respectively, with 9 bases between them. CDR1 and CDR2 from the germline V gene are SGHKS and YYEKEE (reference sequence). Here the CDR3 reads CASSLEQGRNQPQHF. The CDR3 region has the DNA TGTGCCAGCAGCTTGGAGCAGGGGCGCAATCAGCCCCAGCATTTT. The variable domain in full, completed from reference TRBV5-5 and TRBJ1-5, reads DAGVTQSPTHLIKTRGQQVTLRCSPISGHKSVSWYQQVLGQGPQFIFQYYEKEERGRGNFPDRFSARQFPNYSSELNVNALLLGDSALYLCASSLEQGRNQPQHFGDGTRLSIL.

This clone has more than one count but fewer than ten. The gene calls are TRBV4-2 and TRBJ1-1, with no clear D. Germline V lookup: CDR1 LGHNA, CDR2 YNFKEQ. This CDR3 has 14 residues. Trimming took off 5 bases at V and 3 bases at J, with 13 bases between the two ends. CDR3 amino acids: CASSRTAEDTEAFF. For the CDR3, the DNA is TGTGCCAGCAGCAGGACGGCGGAGGACACTGAAGCTTTCTTT.

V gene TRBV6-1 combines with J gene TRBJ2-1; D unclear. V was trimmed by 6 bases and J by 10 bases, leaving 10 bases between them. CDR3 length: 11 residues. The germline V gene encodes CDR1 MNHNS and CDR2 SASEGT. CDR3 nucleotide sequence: TGTGCCAGCAGCTCGGTTGGCGAGCAGTTCTTC. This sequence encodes CASSSVGEQFF.

CDR3 loop: CASSSLAAQFF. CDR3 in DNA: TGTGCCAGCAGCTCCCTAGCGGCCCAGTTCTTC. The rearrangement joins TRBV7-9 to TRBJ2-1; TRBD2 aligns across 7 bases. CDR1 and CDR2 (germline): SEHNR, FQNEAQ (reference sequence). J lost 13 bases, V lost 4 bases, and 4 bases had no gene match. The length of the CDR3 is 11 residues.

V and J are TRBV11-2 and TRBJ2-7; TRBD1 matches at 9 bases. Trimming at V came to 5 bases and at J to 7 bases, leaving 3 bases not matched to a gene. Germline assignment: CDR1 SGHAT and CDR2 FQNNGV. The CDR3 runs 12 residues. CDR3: CASSGQGWEQYF. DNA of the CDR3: TGTGCCAGCAGCGGACAGGGGTGGGAGCAGTACTTC.

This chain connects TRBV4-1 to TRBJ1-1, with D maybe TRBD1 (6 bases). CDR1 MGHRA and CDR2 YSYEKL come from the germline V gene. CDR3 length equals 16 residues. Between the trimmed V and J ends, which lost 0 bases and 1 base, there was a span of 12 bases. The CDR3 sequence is CASSQEGGRKNTEAFF. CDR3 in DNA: TGCGCCAGCAGCCAAGAGGGGGGGCGTAAGAACACTGAAGCTTTCTTT.

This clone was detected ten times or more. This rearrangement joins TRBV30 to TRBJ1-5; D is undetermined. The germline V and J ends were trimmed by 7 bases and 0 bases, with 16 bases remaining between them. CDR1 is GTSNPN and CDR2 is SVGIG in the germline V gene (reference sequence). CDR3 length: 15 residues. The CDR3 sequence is CAYSWSGNSNQPQHF. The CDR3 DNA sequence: TGTGCCTATTCGTGGTCGGGGAATAGCAATCAGCCCCAGCATTTT.

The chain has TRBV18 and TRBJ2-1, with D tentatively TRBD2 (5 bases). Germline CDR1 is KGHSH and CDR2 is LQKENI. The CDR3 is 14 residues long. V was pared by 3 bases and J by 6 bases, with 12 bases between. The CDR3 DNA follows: TGTGCCAGCTCACCTCCAGCGGTCAGCAATGAGCAGTTCTTC. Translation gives CASSPPAVSNEQFF. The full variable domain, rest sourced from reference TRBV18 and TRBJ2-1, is NAGVMQNPRHLVRRRGQEARLRCSPMKGHSHVYWYRQLPEEGLKFMVYLQKENIIDESGMPKERFSAEFPKEGPSILRIQQVVRGDSAAYFCASSPPAVSNEQFFGPGTRLTVL.

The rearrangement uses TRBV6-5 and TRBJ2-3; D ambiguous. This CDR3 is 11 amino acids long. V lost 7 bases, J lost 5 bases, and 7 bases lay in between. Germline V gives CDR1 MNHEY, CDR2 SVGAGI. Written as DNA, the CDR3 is TGTGCCAGCATTTCGGGAGATACGCAGTATTTT. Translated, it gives CASISGDTQYF.

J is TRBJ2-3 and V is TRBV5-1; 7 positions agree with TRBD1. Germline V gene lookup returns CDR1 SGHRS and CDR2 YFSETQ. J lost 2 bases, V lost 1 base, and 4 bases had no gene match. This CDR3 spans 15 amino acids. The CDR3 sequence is CASSLRDRITDTQYF. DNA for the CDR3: TGCGCCAGCAGCTTGCGGGACAGAATCACAGATACGCAGTATTTT.

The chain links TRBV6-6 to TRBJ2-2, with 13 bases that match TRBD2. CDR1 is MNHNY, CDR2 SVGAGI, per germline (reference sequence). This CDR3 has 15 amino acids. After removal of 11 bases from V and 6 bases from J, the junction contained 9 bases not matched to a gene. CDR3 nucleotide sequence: TGTGCCGGGAAGGGGACTAGCGGGGATGCCGGGGAGCTGTTTTTT. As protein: CAGKGTSGDAGELFF.

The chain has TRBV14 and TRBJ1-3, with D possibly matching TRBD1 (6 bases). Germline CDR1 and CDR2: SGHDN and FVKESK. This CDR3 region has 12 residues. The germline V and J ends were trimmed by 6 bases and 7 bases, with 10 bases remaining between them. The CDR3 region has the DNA TGTGCCAGCAGTCGACAGGTGAACACCATATATTTT. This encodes CASSRQVNTIYF.

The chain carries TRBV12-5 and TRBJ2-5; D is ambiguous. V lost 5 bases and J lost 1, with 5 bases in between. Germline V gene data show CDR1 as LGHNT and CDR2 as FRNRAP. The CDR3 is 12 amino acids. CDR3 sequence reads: CASGPSQETQYF. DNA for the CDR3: TGTGCTAGTGGTCCGTCCCAAGAGACCCAGTACTTC. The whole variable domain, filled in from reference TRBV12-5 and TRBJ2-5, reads DARVTQTPRHKVTEMGQEVTMRCQPILGHNTVFWYRQTMMQGLELLAYFRNRAPLDDSGMPKDRFSAEMPDATLATLKIQPSEPRDSAVYFCASGPSQETQYFGPGTRLLVL.